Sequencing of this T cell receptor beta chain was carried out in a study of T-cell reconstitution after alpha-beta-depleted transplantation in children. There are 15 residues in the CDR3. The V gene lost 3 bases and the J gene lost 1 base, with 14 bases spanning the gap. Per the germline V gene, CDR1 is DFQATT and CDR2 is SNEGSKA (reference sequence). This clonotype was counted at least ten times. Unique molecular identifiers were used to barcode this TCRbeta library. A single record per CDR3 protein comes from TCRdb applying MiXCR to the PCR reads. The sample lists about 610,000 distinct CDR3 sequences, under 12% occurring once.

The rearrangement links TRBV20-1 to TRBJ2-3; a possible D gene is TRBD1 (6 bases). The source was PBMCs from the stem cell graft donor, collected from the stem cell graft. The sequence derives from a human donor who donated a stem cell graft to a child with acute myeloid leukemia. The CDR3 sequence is CSARVGGARTDTQYF. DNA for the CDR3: TGCAGTGCTAGGGTAGGGGGAGCCCGCACAGATACGCAGTATTTT.